The 5 T cell receptor beta chains below come from one sample, sequenced in a study of shared clonotypes between healthy human individuals (dated by TCRdb to 2019 to 2021). Library generation was performed with the immunoSEQ multiplex PCR assay. What TCRdb holds here is the immuneACCESS table cut down to in-frame rearrangements. Part of the clones is not present; checked against another copy, under half of the missing clones reflect an unresolved V gene, and the others are unexplained. The table for this sample lists 1,500,000 or so clones; approximately 98.5% of them were counted only once. The top ten clones comprise 0.36% of the sample. The sequencing sample was made of naive CD4+ T cells sorted from blood. This specimen's cell subset or site label, per the study, means: CD45RA+ positively selected. The receptors were gathered from a man younger than 45 in good health.

This sequence joins TRBV5-1 and TRBJ1-4, with D perhaps matching TRBD1 (5 bases). With 0 bases removed from V and 6 bases from J, the gap between germline ends came to 12 bases. CDR3 length: 15 amino acids. Germline CDR1 and CDR2: SGHRS and YFSETQ. In DNA form, the CDR3 reads TGCGCCAGCAGCTTGGTGGGGGTGGTGGATGAAAAACTGTTTTTT. The encoded protein is CASSLVGVVDEKLFF. The whole variable domain, filled in from reference TRBV5-1 and TRBJ1-4, reads KAGVTQTPRYLIKTRGQQVTLSCSPISGHRSVSWYQQTPGQGLQFLFEYFSETQRNKGNFPGRFSGRQFSNSRSEMNVSTLELGDSALYLCASSLVGVVDEKLFFGSGTQLSVL.

The chain is built from TRBV4-1 and TRBJ2-2; 10 nucleotides match TRBD2. Germline V gene sequence: CDR1 MGHRA, CDR2 YSYEKL. V lost 6 bases and J lost 4; bases outside the gene matches: 14. The CDR3 is made up of 18 amino acids. The DNA of the CDR3 is TGCGCCAGCAGACGGGGGATAGGACTAGCGGAAGGCACCGGGGAGCTGTTTTTT. Encoded protein: CASRRGIGLAEGTGELFF.

This chain links TRBV18 with TRBJ2-1; D remains unclear. V was pared by 3 bases and J by 0 bases, with 12 bases between. Germline CDR1 reads KGHSH; CDR2 reads LQKENI. CDR3 length: 16 residues. The CDR3 DNA sequence: TGTGCCAGCTCACCCCTCCACAAAAGCTCCTACAATGAGCAGTTCTTC. Amino acid sequence: CASSPLHKSSYNEQFF.

V and J are TRBV5-1 and TRBJ1-2; no reliable D call. The CDR3 runs 13 residues. V gave up 5 bases and J gave up 6 bases, with 14 bases separating them. Germline-derived CDR1 and CDR2 are SGHRS and YFSETQ. CDR3 residues: CASRLSILDGYTF. As DNA, the CDR3 is TGCGCCAGCAGGCTCAGCATTCTTGATGGCTACACCTTC.

The chain is built from TRBV28 and TRBJ2-1, with 11 bases that match TRBD2. V was pared by 4 bases and J by 5 bases, with 7 bases of the junction left unmatched. Germline values: CDR1 MDHEN, CDR2 SYDVKM. CDR3 length: 16 amino acids. The CDR3 nucleotides are TGTGCCAGCAGTTCTCCGGGACTAGCGGACCACAATGAGCAGTTCTTC. Protein: CASSSPGLADHNEQFF.